This TCR beta chain was captured by sequencing in a study of blood T cell repertoires in COVID-19. Study context: Whether acute or convalescent, the COVID-19 samples came from the United States, Italy and Spain. The analysed material was cDNA or gDNA that came from T cells, B-cell-depleted T cells, or PBMCs.

Using immunoSEQ multiplex PCR, the repertoire was profiled, and TCRdb retains in-frame clones only, with some absent. This table has under 300,000 clones, 85% to 90% appearing once. The V segment lost 5 bases and the J segment 4 bases; nucleotides outside the gene matches: 9. From germline, CDR1 is SGHRS and CDR2 YFSETQ. There are 15 residues in the CDR3. Sequences were obtained from peripheral blood. The gene calls are TRBV5-1 and TRBJ1-1; 9 nucleotides align to TRBD1. This receptor was taken from a woman aged 40 to 49 with acute or convalescent COVID-19. CDR3 protein: CASSLYRGPSTEAFF. Here the CDR3 DNA reads TGCGCCAGCAGTTTATACAGGGGGCCTAGCACTGAAGCTTTCTTT. Complete variable domain (other parts from reference TRBV5-1 and TRBJ1-1): KAGVTQTPRYLIKTRGQQVTLSCSPISGHRSVSWYQQTPGQGLQFLFEYFSETQRNKGNFPGRFSGRQFSNSRSEMNVSTLELGDSALYLCASSLYRGPSTEAFFGQGTRLTVV.